One and the same sample provided the 26 T cell receptor beta chains below, sequenced in a study of cytomegalovirus exposure and HLA in healthy donors. Sequencing used immunoSEQ multiplex PCR; TCRdb keeps in-frame clones, though not all of them. The table records about 130,000 clones, about 88% of them present only once. Material: PBMCs. The source of these receptors is a woman aged 18-30 years in good health and CMV-seronegative.

The chain joins TRBV6-6 to TRBJ1-5; 7 bases align to TRBD1. CDR1 and CDR2 from the germline V gene are MNHNY and SVGAGI (reference sequence). This CDR3 is built from 12 residues. V was clipped by 8 bases and J by 12 bases; unmatched bases: 10. CDR3 in DNA: TGTGCCAGCCTAGGGGGCCCCGACCTCCAGCATTTT. It is translated as CASLGGPDLQHF.

This chain uses TRBV18 with TRBJ2-6, with D tentatively TRBD1 (6 bases). The V end lost 3 bases, the J end lost 2 bases, and 11 bases lay between the germline ends. The CDR3 has 16 residues. Per the germline V gene, CDR1 is KGHSH and CDR2 is LQKENI. The CDR3 protein is CASSPRQDPGANVLTF. CDR3 nucleotides: TGTGCCAGCTCACCGAGACAGGACCCTGGGGCCAACGTCCTGACTTTC.

This chain joins TRBV2 and TRBJ1-1; possible D gene TRBD1, 5 bases. The germline V gene encodes CDR1 SNHLY and CDR2 FYNNEI. The CDR3 contains 15 residues. Deletions cut 6 bases from V and 3 bases from J, with 17 bases between. CDR3 bases: TGTGCCAGCAGGCAGGGTTTTGGGTTTTACACTGAAGCTTTCTTT. Protein: CASRQGFGFYTEAFF.

This clone has a single count. The CDR3 sequence: CASSVWPEGLEGLFF. The CDR3 region has the DNA TGTGCCAGCAGCGTATGGCCGGAGGGACTGGAAGGGCTGTTTTTT. The chain is built from TRBV9 and TRBJ2-2, with D perhaps TRBD2 (6 bases). Trimming took 1 base from V and 13 from J, leaving 20 bases between them. The CDR3 is 15 residues long. Germline lookup yields CDR1 SGDLS and CDR2 YYNGEE.

The chain recombines TRBV28 with TRBJ2-4; D is perhaps TRBD1 (6 bases). The germline V and J ends were trimmed by 5 bases and 1 base, with 18 bases remaining between them. The CDR3 has 17 residues. Germline V gives CDR1 MDHEN, CDR2 SYDVKM. This CDR3 reads CASSGGLGAGAKNIQYF. The DNA for the CDR3 is TGTGCCAGCAGTGGCGGACTGGGGGCTGGGGCCAAAAACATTCAGTACTTC.

The chain links TRBV6-1 to TRBJ1-5, with D uncertain. The CDR3 extends over 15 amino acids. The V and J ends lost 7 bases and 1 base respectively, with 14 bases between them. Germline CDR1 reads MNHNS; CDR2 reads SASEGT. This CDR3 is CASIGGWQSNQPQHF. Here the CDR3 DNA reads TGTGCCAGCATCGGAGGTTGGCAGAGCAATCAGCCCCAGCATTTT.

The rearrangement uses TRBV4-1 and TRBJ1-2; 10 positions agree with TRBD1. Germline lookup yields CDR1 MGHRA and CDR2 YSYEKL. This CDR3 contains 13 residues. V lost 1 base and J lost 10; bases outside the gene matches: 3. The CDR3 reads CASSQGTGGLYTF. The CDR3 DNA reads TGCGCCAGCAGCCAAGGGACAGGGGGTCTCTACACCTTC.

CDR3 region: CASSQTVRDRVSGELFF. DNA of the CDR3: TGTGCCAGCAGCCAGACCGTTCGGGACAGGGTCTCCGGGGAGCTGTTTTTT. This chain links TRBV4-2 with TRBJ2-2; 9 nucleotides match TRBD1. The CDR3 length is 17 residues. Per germline, CDR1 LGHNA and CDR2 YNFKEQ. V trimming: 3 bases; J trimming: 6 bases; junction bases outside the gene matches: 11.

This chain uses TRBV18 with TRBJ2-5, with 7 bases aligning to TRBD2. Germline V gives CDR1 KGHSH, CDR2 LQKENI. After removal of 3 bases from V and 3 bases from J, the junction contained 1 base not matched to a gene. The CDR3 is 13 residues long. The CDR3 sequence is CASSPGGEETQYF. Here the CDR3 DNA reads TGTGCCAGCTCACCGGGAGGGGAAGAGACCCAGTACTTC.

V usage is TRBV2 and J usage is TRBJ1-4, with D unresolved. Germline-derived CDR1 and CDR2 are SNHLY and FYNNEI. Trimming left V 9 bases short and J 8 bases short, with 13 bases between. This CDR3 has 12 residues. As DNA, the CDR3 is TGTGCCAGTGCGTTTGGTACGGAAAAACTGTTTTTT. This gives the protein CASAFGTEKLFF.

The chain couples TRBV6-5 to TRBJ2-7; D unclear. With 8 bases removed from V and 3 bases from J, the gap between germline ends came to 17 bases. The CDR3 is 14 residues long. Per the germline V gene, CDR1 is MNHEY and CDR2 is SVGAGI. This CDR3 reads CASRKTDKIYEQYF. DNA for the CDR3: TGTGCCAGCCGTAAAACCGACAAGATCTACGAGCAGTACTTC.

The rearrangement joins TRBV5-1 to TRBJ2-5; 10 bases align to TRBD2. The CDR3 is 15 residues long. Germline trimming cut 4 bases from V and 2 bases from J; bases unmatched to any gene: 5. CDR1 SGHRS and CDR2 YFSETQ come from the germline V gene. The CDR3 is CASSPGTSAQETQYF. CDR3 DNA sequence: TGCGCCAGCAGCCCCGGGACTAGCGCACAAGAGACCCAGTACTTC.

This clone has only one observation. The genes are TRBV5-1 and TRBJ2-5; perhaps TRBD1 as D (6 bases). Per the germline V gene, CDR1 is SGHRS and CDR2 is YFSETQ. CDR3 size: 14 residues. Trimming removed 4 bases from V and 7 bases from J, with 17 bases in between. Here the CDR3 DNA reads TGCGCCAGCAGCGTCCGGACAGCAAGGTCGACCCAGTACTTC. Translating it yields CASSVRTARSTQYF.

The CDR3: CASSLSQRNEQYF. CDR3 sequence (DNA): TGCGCCAGCAGCTTGTCCCAGCGGAACGAGCAGTACTTC. J is TRBJ2-7 and V is TRBV5-1; a weak D match, TRBD2 (5 bases). The CDR3 consists of 13 residues. The V end was cut by 1 base, the J end by 5 bases, with 10 bases between. Germline V gene data show CDR1 as SGHRS and CDR2 as YFSETQ.

There are a few counts of this clone. The chain carries TRBV2 and TRBJ2-4, with 7 bases lining up with TRBD2. CDR3 length: 17 amino acids. The V gene end was trimmed by 4 bases and the J gene end by 0 bases; junction bases not matched to a gene: 9. Germline V gene lookup returns CDR1 SNHLY and CDR2 FYNNEI. The CDR3 protein is CASSGLGLVGAKNIQYF. The CDR3, as DNA: TGTGCCAGCAGTGGATTAGGACTAGTGGGAGCCAAAAACATTCAGTACTTC.

This clone has only one observation. The J gene is TRBJ2-3, the V gene TRBV13; TRBD1 matches at 8 bases. Germline V gene sequence: CDR1 PRHDT, CDR2 FYEKMQ (reference sequence). V lost 6 bases to trimming and J lost 2 bases; unmatched junction nucleotides: 7. The length of the CDR3 is 15 residues. The CDR3 here is CASRVQGGSTDTQYF. In DNA form, the CDR3 reads TGTGCCAGCAGGGTACAGGGGGGATCCACAGATACGCAGTATTTT.

In DNA form, the CDR3 reads TGTGCCAGCAGTCAGGGGGTTACTAGCACAGATACGCAGTATTTT. As protein: CASSQGVTSTDTQYF. This rearrangement joins TRBV6-5 to TRBJ2-3; 7 bases align to TRBD1. Trimming cost V 5 bases and J 0 bases; bases outside gene matches: 5. Germline lookup yields CDR1 MNHEY and CDR2 SVGAGI. This CDR3 spans 15 amino acids.

The chain employs TRBV5-1 and TRBJ1-1; no clear D gene. V was pared by 2 bases and J by 1 base, with 9 bases between. Germline assignment: CDR1 SGHRS and CDR2 YFSETQ. The CDR3 sequence is 14 residues long. CDR3 coding DNA: TGCGCCAGCAGCTTTGCAGGCGAGAACACTGAAGCTTTCTTT. This codes for CASSFAGENTEAFF.

The chain links TRBV5-8 to TRBJ2-7, with a weak D call TRBD1 (5 bases). CDR1 is SGHTS and CDR2 is YDEGEE in the germline V gene. Trimming stripped 2 bases from V and 6 bases from J, with 21 bases between. The CDR3 has 16 amino acids. In DNA, the CDR3 is TGTGCCAGCAGCTTTCTTAGTCGCGCCAGGGCCATCGAGCAGTACTTC. Protein product: CASSFLSRARAIEQYF. Full variable domain (missing parts from reference TRBV5-8 and TRBJ2-7): EAGVTQSPTHLIKTRGQQATLRCSPISGHTSVYWYQQALGLGLQFLLWYDEGEERNRGNFPPRFSGRQFPNYSSELNVNALELEDSALYLCASSFLSRARAIEQYFGPGTRLTVT.

The V call is TRBV5-3, the J call TRBJ1-5, with D tentatively TRBD1 (6 bases). TRBV5-3 falls under the ORF class, with uncertain function. The CDR3 is 14 residues long. V was trimmed by 2 bases and J by 4 bases, leaving 10 bases between them. The CDR3 region has the DNA TGTGCCAGAAGCTTCAGGGGCGAAAATCAGCCCCAGCATTTT. Its protein is CARSFRGENQPQHF.

The V gene is TRBV10-3, the J gene TRBJ1-4; possible D gene TRBD1, 5 bases. The length of the CDR3 is 15 residues. The germline V and J ends were trimmed by 6 bases and 8 bases, with 19 bases remaining between them. CDR1 is ENHRY, CDR2 SYGVKD, per germline. In DNA form, the CDR3 reads TGTGCCATCAGGGACACCGGGCGTGGGAACGAAAAACTGTTTTTT. Protein product: CAIRDTGRGNEKLFF.

The chain combines TRBV5-1 with TRBJ1-2; tentative D call: TRBD1 (5 bases). The CDR3 sequence is 14 residues long. V lost 1 base and J 4 bases, leaving 11 bases between the germline ends. The V gene's germline CDR1 is SGHRS and CDR2 YFSETQ. CDR3 sequence reads: CASSLLIDSYGYTF. The CDR3 nucleotides are TGCGCCAGCAGCTTGTTAATCGACAGCTATGGCTACACCTTC.

The J gene is TRBJ2-1, the V gene TRBV6-5; tentatively, D is TRBD2 (6 bases). The germline V and J ends were trimmed by 0 bases and 9 bases, with 12 bases remaining between them. This CDR3 is built from 14 residues. The germline CDR1 and CDR2 sequences are MNHEY and SVGAGI. In DNA, the CDR3 is TGTGCCAGCAGTTACTCCTGGGGAGGTGGTGAGCAGTTCTTC. Translating gives CASSYSWGGGEQFF.

The chain carries TRBV2 and TRBJ2-5; 9 bases are shared with TRBD2. The ends lost 9 bases at V and 4 bases at J; junction bases unmatched: 15. Per the germline V gene, CDR1 is SNHLY and CDR2 is FYNNEI. This CDR3 spans 16 amino acids. The DNA of the CDR3 is TGTGCCAGTGAAAAGGGACTTGCGGGGGGGCTAGAGACCCAGTACTTC. Translated: CASEKGLAGGLETQYF. Using reference TRBV2 and TRBJ2-5 for the parts outside the CDR3, the full variable domain is EPEVTQTPSHQVTQMGQEVILRCVPISNHLYFYWYRQILGQKVEFLVSFYNNEISEKSEIFDDQFSVERPDGSNFTLKIRSTKLEDSAMYFCASEKGLAGGLETQYFGPGTRLLVL.

The chain links TRBV5-1 to TRBJ1-3, with D possibly being TRBD1 (5 bases). The CDR3 loop spans 14 amino acids. Trimming removed 3 bases at V and 4 bases at J, with 11 bases between. Per the germline V gene, CDR1 is SGHRS and CDR2 is YFSETQ. CDR3 protein: CASSYQGLGNTIYF. As DNA, the CDR3 is TGCGCCAGCAGCTACCAGGGTCTCGGAAACACCATATATTTT.

The genes are TRBV5-1 and TRBJ2-7, with D perhaps matching TRBD2 (6 bases). The V end was cut by 3 bases, the J end by 7 bases, with 8 bases between. This CDR3 has 11 amino acids. Germline assignment: CDR1 SGHRS and CDR2 YFSETQ. The CDR3 coding sequence is TGCGCCAGCAGCTCGGAGGGGGAGCAGTACTTC. As protein: CASSSEGEQYF.